This T cell receptor (beta chain) was sequenced in a study of blood T cell repertoires in COVID-19. V was clipped by 4 bases and J by 5 bases; unmatched bases: 3. This CDR3 is 14 amino acids long. The germline V gene encodes CDR1 MNHEY and CDR2 SVGEGT. This clone turned up a few times. Authors' data handling: Nucleated cell number was recorded as an estimate derived from reference gene primer amplification. TCRdb's table, derived via immunoSEQ multiplex PCR, lists solely in-frame clones and lacks some. D and trimming come from the DNA, and the V and J calls and clone size come from that table. The sample has around 100,000 clones, about 85% seen once.

Sequenced: peripheral blood. The genes are TRBV6-2 or TRBV6-3 and TRBJ1-5; 9 bases fit TRBD1. The sequence came from a human donor in a cohort sampled during active COVID-19. DNA of the CDR3: TGTGCCAGCAGTTCCCGACAGGGGGATCAGCCCCAGCATTTT. It encodes CASSSRQGDQPQHF.